A selection of T cell receptor beta chains follows, all from one sample in a study of cytomegalovirus exposure and HLA in healthy donors. TCRdb's copy holds only in-frame clones and misses some; the assay was immunoSEQ multiplex PCR. The sample lists about 140,000 clones; over 60% were seen once. The material sequenced was PBMCs. These TCRs come from a female donor in good health and CMV-seronegative. Each CDR3 is given with its conserved first and last residue. A D gene is named only where the DNA matches it firmly. Not all rows give a size; the values are once, few, many and, for expanded clones, a class.

clone size: NA; V gene: TRBV6-1; J gene: TRBJ1-5; D gene: NA; CDR3 DNA: TGTGCCAGCACTTGGGCCCGGAGGGTAAATCAGCCCCAGCATTTT; CDR3 protein: CASTWARRVNQPQHF
clone size: once; V gene: TRBV19; J gene: TRBJ2-3; D gene: TRBD2; CDR3 DNA: TGTGCCAGTAGTATAAGCGGGAGTGCCGCAGATACGCAGTATTTT; CDR3 protein: CASSISGSAADTQYF
clone size: NA; V gene: TRBV2; J gene: TRBJ2-3; D gene: NA; CDR3 DNA: TGTGCCAGCAGTGGCGGGGTTAAGGACACAGATACGCAGTATTTT; CDR3 protein: CASSGGVKDTDTQYF
clone size: few; V gene: TRBV7-9; J gene: TRBJ2-7; D gene: TRBD1; CDR3 DNA: TGTGCCAGCAGCTTAGAGCTAGGGGGCCGGGAGCAGTACTTC; CDR3 protein: CASSLELGGREQYF
clone size: NA; V gene: TRBV7-7; J gene: TRBJ2-1; D gene: TRBD2; CDR3 DNA: TGTGCTAGCAGCACATGGACTAGCGGGAGTAGCAGAGGTAGCAATGAGCAGTTCTTC; CDR3 protein: CASSTWTSGSSRGSNEQFF
clone size: NA; V gene: TRBV6-5; J gene: TRBJ2-1; D gene: NA; CDR3 DNA: TGTGCCAGCAGGACGAGCGTCGGGGACAATGAGCAGTTCTTC; CDR3 protein: CASRTSVGDNEQFF
clone size: NA; V gene: TRBV15; J gene: TRBJ2-1; D gene: NA; CDR3 DNA: TGTGCCACCAGCAGGTGGGGGGAACCTCGGGGCAATGAGCAGTTCTTC; CDR3 protein: CATSRWGEPRGNEQFF
clone size: NA; V gene: TRBV15; J gene: TRBJ2-5; D gene: NA; CDR3 DNA: TGTGCCACCAGCAGAGTAGGGGACCAAGAGACCCAGTACTTC; CDR3 protein: CATSRVGDQETQYF
clone size: once; V gene: TRBV28; J gene: TRBJ2-6; D gene: NA; CDR3 DNA: TGTGCCAGCAGTTTGGAGGGGTCTGGGGCCAACGTCCTGACTTTC; CDR3 protein: CASSLEGSGANVLTF
clone size: NA; V gene: TRBV5-1; J gene: TRBJ2-7; D gene: NA; CDR3 DNA: TGCGCCAGCAGCTTGCGCCCCCTTATGGGGGACTTCTCCTACGAGCAGTACTTC; CDR3 protein: CASSLRPLMGDFSYEQYF
clone size: once; V gene: TRBV29-1; J gene: TRBJ1-2; D gene: TRBD1; CDR3 DNA: TGCAGCGTTGAAGTTGGGGGCACCGGGACAGGTTTAGATGGCTACACCTTC; CDR3 protein: CSVEVGGTGTGLDGYTF
clone size: few; V gene: TRBV6-1; J gene: TRBJ1-2; D gene: NA; CDR3 DNA: TGTGCCAGCAGTGACAGGAACTATGGCTACACCTTC; CDR3 protein: CASSDRNYGYTF
clone size: NA; V gene: TRBV5-1; J gene: TRBJ1-3; D gene: NA; CDR3 DNA: TGCGCCAGCAGCTTGGAAGTGAATAGGGACAAGTCTTCTGGAAACACCATATATTTT; CDR3 protein: CASSLEVNRDKSSGNTIYF
clone size: NA; V gene: TRBV6-5; J gene: TRBJ1-4; D gene: NA; CDR3 DNA: TGTGCCAGCAAGGCCTTGAGTGGGAGCGATGAAAAACTGTTTTTT; CDR3 protein: CASKALSGSDEKLFF
clone size: NA; V gene: TRBV10-3; J gene: TRBJ2-3; D gene: TRBD2; CDR3 DNA: TGTGCCATCAGTGACTGGGGCGGGGGGAGCACAGATACGCAGTATTTT; CDR3 protein: CAISDWGGGSTDTQYF
clone size: NA; V gene: TRBV10-3; J gene: TRBJ2-1; D gene: TRBD1; CDR3 DNA: TGTGCCATCAGTGAGAAAGACCGAAGCCAGGGGGCTCGGGAGCAGTTCTTC; CDR3 protein: CAISEKDRSQGAREQFF
clone size: NA; V gene: TRBV28; J gene: TRBJ1-5; D gene: NA; CDR3 DNA: TGTGCCAGCAGTGGCGGCGGGGGCGCGCAGCCCCAGCATTTT; CDR3 protein: CASSGGGGAQPQHF
clone size: NA; V gene: TRBV6-5; J gene: TRBJ1-5; D gene: TRBD1; CDR3 DNA: TGTGCCAGCAGTTACTCCGGACAGGGGCCCTTCCATTTT; CDR3 protein: CASSYSGQGPFHF
clone size: NA; V gene: TRBV5-4; J gene: TRBJ1-2; D gene: TRBD1; CDR3 DNA: TGTGCCAGCAGCCCTCCGACAGGGGGGAGAGGAGGCTACACCTTC; CDR3 protein: CASSPPTGGRGGYTF
clone size: few; V gene: TRBV6-6; J gene: TRBJ1-1; D gene: NA; CDR3 DNA: TGTGCCAGCAGTTACGATCGGTCCCTTATTTTCTTT; CDR3 protein: CASSYDRSLIFF
clone size: NA; V gene: TRBV5-1; J gene: TRBJ1-2; D gene: NA; CDR3 DNA: TGCGCCAGCAGCTTGGGGGCCTATGGCTACACCTTC; CDR3 protein: CASSLGAYGYTF
clone size: NA; V gene: TRBV9; J gene: TRBJ2-5; D gene: NA; CDR3 DNA: TGTGCCAGCAGCCCTTCGGGTGGACAAGAGACCCAGTACTTC; CDR3 protein: CASSPSGGQETQYF
clone size: NA; V gene: TRBV9; J gene: TRBJ1-5; D gene: NA; CDR3 DNA: TGTGCCAGCAGCGAGGGGGGGAGCAATCAGCCCCAGCATTTT; CDR3 protein: CASSEGGSNQPQHF
clone size: NA; V gene: TRBV29-1; J gene: TRBJ2-5; D gene: NA; CDR3 DNA: TGCAGCGTTGTTGAGGCCACTTCCCAAGAGACCCAGTACTTC; CDR3 protein: CSVVEATSQETQYF
clone size: NA; V gene: TRBV5-1; J gene: TRBJ2-3; D gene: TRBD2; CDR3 DNA: TGCGCCAGCAGCTCGCCCTTAGCGGGAGCAGATACGCAGTATTTT; CDR3 protein: CASSSPLAGADTQYF
clone size: NA; V gene: TRBV5-1; J gene: TRBJ2-1; D gene: NA; CDR3 DNA: TGCGCCAGCAGCCCCGGGGGAGCCTCCTACAATGAGCAGTTCTTC; CDR3 protein: CASSPGGASYNEQFF
clone size: NA; V gene: TRBV10-3; J gene: TRBJ1-1; D gene: NA; CDR3 DNA: TGTGCCATCAGTCTGTACGGGTACACTGAAGCTTTCTTT; CDR3 protein: CAISLYGYTEAFF
clone size: NA; V gene: TRBV6-6; J gene: TRBJ2-7; D gene: NA; CDR3 DNA: TGTGCCAGCAGGTCCCGTATAGCGGTCCAATCCTACGAGCAGTACTTC; CDR3 protein: CASRSRIAVQSYEQYF
clone size: NA; V gene: TRBV4-1; J gene: TRBJ2-1; D gene: TRBD1; CDR3 DNA: TGCGCCAGCAGCCAAGGACAGGGGTTGGATGAGCAGTTCTTC; CDR3 protein: CASSQGQGLDEQFF
clone size: few; V gene: TRBV2; J gene: TRBJ2-7; D gene: NA; CDR3 DNA: TGTGCCAGCAGTGACAAAAATTACGAGCAGTACTTC; CDR3 protein: CASSDKNYEQYF